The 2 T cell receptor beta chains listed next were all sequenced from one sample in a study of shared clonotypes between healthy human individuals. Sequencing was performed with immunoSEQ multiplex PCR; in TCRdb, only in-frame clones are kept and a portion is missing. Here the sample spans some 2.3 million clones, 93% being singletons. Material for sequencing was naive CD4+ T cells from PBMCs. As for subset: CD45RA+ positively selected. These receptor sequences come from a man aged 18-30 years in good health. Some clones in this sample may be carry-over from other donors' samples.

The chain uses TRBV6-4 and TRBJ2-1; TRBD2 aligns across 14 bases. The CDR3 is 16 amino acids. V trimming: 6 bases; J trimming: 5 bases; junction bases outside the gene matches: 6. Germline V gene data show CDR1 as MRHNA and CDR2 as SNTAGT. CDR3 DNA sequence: TGTGCCAGCAGCAGACGACTAGCGGGAGGGAACAATGAGCAGTTCTTC. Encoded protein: CASSRRLAGGNNEQFF.

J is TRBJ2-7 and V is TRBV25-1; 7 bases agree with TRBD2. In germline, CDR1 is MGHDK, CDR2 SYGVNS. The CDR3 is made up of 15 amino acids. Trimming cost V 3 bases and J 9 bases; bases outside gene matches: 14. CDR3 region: CASSERLAQPLGQYF. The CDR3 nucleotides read TGTGCCAGCAGTGAGAGACTAGCCCAACCCTTGGGGCAGTACTTC.